The sequence of this T cell receptor (beta chain) was determined in a study of long-term antiretroviral therapy in people with HIV. Details on this clone: Its antigen is currently unknown.

V was clipped by 5 bases and J by 6 bases; unmatched bases: 7. Germline lookup yields CDR1 SNHLY and CDR2 FYNNEI. This CDR3 has 15 residues. Each participant with HIV received care in the United States. This was the immunoSEQ v3.0 assay at survey level. The data were produced by immunoSEQ multiplex PCR, yet TCRdb's version contains in-frame clones alone and is incomplete. The sample shows roughly 30,000 clones, around 85% of them seen only once. Study results and caveats: The repertoire was dominated at all time points by clones expanded before ART.

The chain is built from TRBV2 and TRBJ1-5, with 10 bases identical to TRBD1. The sequence was collected from a man in his forties with HIV. This specimen was unsorted PBMCs, taken about 5 years after starting antiretroviral therapy. CDR3 region: CASSRTTGGRQPQHF. The CDR3 region has the DNA TGTGCCAGCAGTCGGACGACAGGGGGCCGTCAGCCCCAGCATTTT.